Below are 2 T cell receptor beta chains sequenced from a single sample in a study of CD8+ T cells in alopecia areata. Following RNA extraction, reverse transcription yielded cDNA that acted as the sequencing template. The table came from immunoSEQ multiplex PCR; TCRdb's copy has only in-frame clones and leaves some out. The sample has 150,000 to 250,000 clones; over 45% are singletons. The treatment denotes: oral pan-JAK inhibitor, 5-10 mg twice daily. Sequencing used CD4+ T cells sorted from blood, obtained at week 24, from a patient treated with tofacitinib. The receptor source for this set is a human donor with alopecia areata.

Here the CDR3 DNA reads TGTGCCAGCAGCTCCGGGACTATAAGCCAAGAGACCCAGTACTTC. It yields the protein CASSSGTISQETQYF. The genes are TRBV7-6 and TRBJ2-5, with 7 bases that match TRBD2. Germline V gene lookup returns CDR1 SGHVS and CDR2 FNYEAQ. The CDR3 extends over 15 amino acids. V shed 4 bases, J shed 1 base, and the junction held 6 bases outside the gene matches.

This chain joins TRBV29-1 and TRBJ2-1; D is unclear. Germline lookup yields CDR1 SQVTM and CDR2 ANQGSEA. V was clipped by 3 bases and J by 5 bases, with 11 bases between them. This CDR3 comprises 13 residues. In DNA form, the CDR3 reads TGCAGCGTTGATTTAAGAGAAGACAATGAGCAGTTCTTC. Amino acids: CSVDLREDNEQFF.